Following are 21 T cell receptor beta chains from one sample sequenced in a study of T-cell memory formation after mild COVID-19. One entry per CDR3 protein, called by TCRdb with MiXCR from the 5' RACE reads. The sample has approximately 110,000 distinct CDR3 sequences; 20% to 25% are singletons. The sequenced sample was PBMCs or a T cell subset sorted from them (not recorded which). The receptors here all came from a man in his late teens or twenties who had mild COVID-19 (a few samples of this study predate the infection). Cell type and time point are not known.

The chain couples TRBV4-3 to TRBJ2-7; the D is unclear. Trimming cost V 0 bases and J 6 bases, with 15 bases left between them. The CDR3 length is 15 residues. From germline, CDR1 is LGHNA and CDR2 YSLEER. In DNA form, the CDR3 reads TGCGCCAGCAGCCAAGATAACGAGTGGGTGGCCGAGCAGTACTTC. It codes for CASSQDNEWVAEQYF.

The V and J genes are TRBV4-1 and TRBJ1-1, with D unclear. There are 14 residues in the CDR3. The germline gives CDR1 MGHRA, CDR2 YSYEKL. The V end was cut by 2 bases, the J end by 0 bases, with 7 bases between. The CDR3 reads CASSQPRVNTEAFF. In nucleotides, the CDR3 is TGCGCCAGCAGCCAACCTCGGGTGAACACTGAAGCTTTCTTT.

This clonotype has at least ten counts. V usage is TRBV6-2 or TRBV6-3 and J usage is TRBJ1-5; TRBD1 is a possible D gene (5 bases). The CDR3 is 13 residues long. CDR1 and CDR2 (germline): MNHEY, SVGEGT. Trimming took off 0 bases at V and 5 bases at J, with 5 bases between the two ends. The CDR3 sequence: CASSYSGDQPQHF. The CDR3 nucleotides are TGTGCCAGCAGTTACTCGGGGGATCAGCCCCAGCATTTT.

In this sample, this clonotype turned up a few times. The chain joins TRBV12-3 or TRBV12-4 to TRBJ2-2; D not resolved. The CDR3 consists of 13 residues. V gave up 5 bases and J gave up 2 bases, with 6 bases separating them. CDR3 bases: TGTGCCAGCAGTACCCTCAACACCGGGGAGCTGTTTTTT. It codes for CASSTLNTGELFF.

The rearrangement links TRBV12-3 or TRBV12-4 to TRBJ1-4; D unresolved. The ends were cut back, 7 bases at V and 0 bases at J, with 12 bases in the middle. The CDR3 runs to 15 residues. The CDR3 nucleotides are TGTGCCAGCAACCCCCACACAGCAACTAATGAAAAACTGTTTTTT. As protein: CASNPHTATNEKLFF.

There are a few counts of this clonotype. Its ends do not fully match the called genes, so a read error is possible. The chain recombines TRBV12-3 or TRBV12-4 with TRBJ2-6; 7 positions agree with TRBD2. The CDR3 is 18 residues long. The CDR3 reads CASSLGVGRGSGANVLTF. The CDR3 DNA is TGTGCCAGCAGCTTAGGGGTAGGGAGGGGATCTGGGGCCAACGTCCTGACTTTC.

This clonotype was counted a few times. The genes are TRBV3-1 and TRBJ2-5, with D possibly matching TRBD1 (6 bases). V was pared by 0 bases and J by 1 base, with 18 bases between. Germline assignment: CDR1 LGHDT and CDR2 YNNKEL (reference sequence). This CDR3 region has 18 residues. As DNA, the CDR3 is TGTGCCAGCAGCCAAGAGTGGGTAGGGACAATGGTCCAAGAGACCCAGTACTTC. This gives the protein CASSQEWVGTMVQETQYF.

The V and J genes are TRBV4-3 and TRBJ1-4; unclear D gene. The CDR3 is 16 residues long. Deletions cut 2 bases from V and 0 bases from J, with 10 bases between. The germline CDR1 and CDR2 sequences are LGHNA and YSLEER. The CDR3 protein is CASSQNFGATNEKLFF. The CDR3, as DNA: TGCGCCAGCAGCCAAAATTTCGGAGCAACTAATGAAAAACTGTTTTTT.

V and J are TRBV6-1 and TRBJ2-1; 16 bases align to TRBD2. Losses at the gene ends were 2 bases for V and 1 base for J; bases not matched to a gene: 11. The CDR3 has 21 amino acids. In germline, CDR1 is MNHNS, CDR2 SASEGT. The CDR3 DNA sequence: TGTGCCAGCAGTGAATGGATGGGGACTAGCGGGGGGGCCACGTCCTACAATGAGCAGTTCTTC. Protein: CASSEWMGTSGGATSYNEQFF.

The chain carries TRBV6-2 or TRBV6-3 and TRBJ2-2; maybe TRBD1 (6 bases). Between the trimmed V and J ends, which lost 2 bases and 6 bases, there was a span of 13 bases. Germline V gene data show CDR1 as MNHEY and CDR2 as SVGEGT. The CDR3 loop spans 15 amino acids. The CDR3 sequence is CASSYTTGHAGELFF. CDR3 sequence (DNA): TGTGCCAGCAGTTACACCACAGGGCACGCCGGGGAGCTGTTTTTT.

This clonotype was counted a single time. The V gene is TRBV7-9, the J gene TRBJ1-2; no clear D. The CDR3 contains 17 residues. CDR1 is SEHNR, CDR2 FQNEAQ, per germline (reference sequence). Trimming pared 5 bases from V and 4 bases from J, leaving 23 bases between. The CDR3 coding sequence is TGTGCCAGCAGCCTCCCTGGCGACTCAGCCTCGGGCTATGGCTACACCTTC. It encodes CASSLPGDSASGYGYTF.

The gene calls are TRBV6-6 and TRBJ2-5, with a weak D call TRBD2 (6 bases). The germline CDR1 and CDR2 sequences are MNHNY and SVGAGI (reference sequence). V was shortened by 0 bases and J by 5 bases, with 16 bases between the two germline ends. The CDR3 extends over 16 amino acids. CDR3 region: CASSYSASGGYETQYF. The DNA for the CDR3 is TGTGCCAGCAGTTACTCTGCCTCTGGGGGGTACGAGACCCAGTACTTC.

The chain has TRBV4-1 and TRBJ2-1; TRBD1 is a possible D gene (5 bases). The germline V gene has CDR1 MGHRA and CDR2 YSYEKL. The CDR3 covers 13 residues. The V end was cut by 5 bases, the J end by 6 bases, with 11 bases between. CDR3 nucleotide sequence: TGCGCCAGCAGCGAAATAGGGGTCAATGAGCAGTTCTTC. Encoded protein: CASSEIGVNEQFF.

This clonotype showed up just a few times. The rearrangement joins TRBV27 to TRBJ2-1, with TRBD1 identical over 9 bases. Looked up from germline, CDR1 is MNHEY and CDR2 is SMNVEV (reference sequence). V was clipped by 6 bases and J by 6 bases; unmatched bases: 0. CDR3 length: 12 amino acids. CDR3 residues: CASRTGGNEQFF. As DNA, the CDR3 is TGTGCCAGCAGGACAGGGGGCAATGAGCAGTTCTTC.

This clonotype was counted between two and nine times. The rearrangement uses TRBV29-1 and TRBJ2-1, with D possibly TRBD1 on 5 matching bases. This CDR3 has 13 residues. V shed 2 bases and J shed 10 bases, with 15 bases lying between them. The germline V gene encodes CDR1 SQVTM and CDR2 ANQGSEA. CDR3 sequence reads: CSVEKGGAREQFF. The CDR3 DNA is TGCAGCGTTGAAAAGGGTGGGGCCAGAGAGCAGTTCTTC.

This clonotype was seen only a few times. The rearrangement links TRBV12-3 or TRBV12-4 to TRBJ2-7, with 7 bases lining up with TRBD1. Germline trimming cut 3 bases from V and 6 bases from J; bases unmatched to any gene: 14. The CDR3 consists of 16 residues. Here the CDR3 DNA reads TGTGCCAGCAGTTTTACCCCCCGTTACAAGGGGGCCGAGCAGTACTTC. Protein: CASSFTPRYKGAEQYF.

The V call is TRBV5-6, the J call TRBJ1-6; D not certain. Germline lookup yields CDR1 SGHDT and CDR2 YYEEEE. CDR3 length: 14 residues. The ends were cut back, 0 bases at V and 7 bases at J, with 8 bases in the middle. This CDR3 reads CASSLGLWNSPLHF. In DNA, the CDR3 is TGTGCCAGCAGCTTGGGGTTGTGGAATTCACCCCTCCACTTT.

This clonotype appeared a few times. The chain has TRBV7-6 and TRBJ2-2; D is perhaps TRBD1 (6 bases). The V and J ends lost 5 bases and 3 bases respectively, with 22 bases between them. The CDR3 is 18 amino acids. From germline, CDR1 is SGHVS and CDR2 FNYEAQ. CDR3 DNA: TGTGCCAGCAGCCCCGCCCCCGGGGCCCAGGGGTACACCGGGGAGCTGTTTTTT. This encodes CASSPAPGAQGYTGELFF.

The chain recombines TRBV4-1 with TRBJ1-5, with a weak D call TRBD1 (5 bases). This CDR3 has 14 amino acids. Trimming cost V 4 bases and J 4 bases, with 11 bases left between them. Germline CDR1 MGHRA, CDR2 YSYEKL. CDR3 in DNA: TGCGCCAGCAGCCCCCGGGGGGGTAATCAGCCCCAGCATTTT. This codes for CASSPRGGNQPQHF.

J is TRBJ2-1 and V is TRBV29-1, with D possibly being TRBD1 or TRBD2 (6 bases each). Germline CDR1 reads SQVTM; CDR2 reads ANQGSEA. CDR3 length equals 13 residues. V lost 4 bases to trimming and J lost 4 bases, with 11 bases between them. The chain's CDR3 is CSVVGGGYNEQFF. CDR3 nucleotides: TGCAGCGTTGTAGGAGGGGGATACAATGAGCAGTTCTTC.

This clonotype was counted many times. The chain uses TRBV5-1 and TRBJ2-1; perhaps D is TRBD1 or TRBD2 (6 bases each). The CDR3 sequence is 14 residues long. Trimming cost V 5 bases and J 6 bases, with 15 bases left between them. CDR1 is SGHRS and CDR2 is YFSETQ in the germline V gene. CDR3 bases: TGCGCCAGCAGTCCGGACAGCGGGCCCAATGAGCAGTTCTTC. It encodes CASSPDSGPNEQFF. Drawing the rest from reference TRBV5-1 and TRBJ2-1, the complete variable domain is KAGVTQTPRYLIKTRGQQVTLSCSPISGHRSVSWYQQTPGQGLQFLFEYFSETQRNKGNFPGRFSGRQFSNSRSEMNVSTLELGDSALYLCASSPDSGPNEQFFGPGTRLTVL.